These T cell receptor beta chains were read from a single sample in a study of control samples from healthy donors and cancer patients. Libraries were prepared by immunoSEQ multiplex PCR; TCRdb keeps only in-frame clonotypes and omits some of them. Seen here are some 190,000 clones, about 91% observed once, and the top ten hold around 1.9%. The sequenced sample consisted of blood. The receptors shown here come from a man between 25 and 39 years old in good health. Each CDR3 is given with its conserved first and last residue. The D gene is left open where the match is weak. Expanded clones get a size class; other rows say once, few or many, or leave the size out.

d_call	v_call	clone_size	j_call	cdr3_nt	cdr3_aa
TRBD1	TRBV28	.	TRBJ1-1	TGTGCCAGCAGCAGGGGGCGCCGGGGCACTGAAGCTTTCTTT	CASSRGRRGTEAFF
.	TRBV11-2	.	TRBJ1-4	TGTGCCAGCAGCTATTGGGGGACAACTAATGAAAAACTGTTTTTT	CASSYWGTTNEKLFF
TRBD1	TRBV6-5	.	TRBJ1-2	TGTGCCAGCAAGACGACAGGGAACTATGGCTACACCTTC	CASKTTGNYGYTF
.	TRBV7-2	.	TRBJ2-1	TGTGCCAGCAGCTTGGACGGAAGCTCCTACAATGAGCAGTTCTTC	CASSLDGSSYNEQFF
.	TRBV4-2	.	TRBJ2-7	TGTGCCAGCAGCCAAGTTCCAAGGCTAGGCGAGCAGTACTTC	CASSQVPRLGEQYF
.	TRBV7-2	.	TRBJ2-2	TGTGCCAGCAGCCAAAGGGCTCGAAACACCGGGGAGCTGTTTTTT	CASSQRARNTGELFF
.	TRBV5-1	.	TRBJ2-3	TGCGCCAGCAGCTTGGGTGCTAGCGAGGCCACAGATACGCAGTATTTT	CASSLGASEATDTQYF
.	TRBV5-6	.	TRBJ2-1	TGTGCCAGCAGCGGGGCTAGCGTTAGCTCCTACAATGAGCAGTTCTTC	CASSGASVSSYNEQFF
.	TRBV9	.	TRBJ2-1	TGTGCCAGCAGCGTACGACTAGTCGGAAATGAGCAGTTCTTC	CASSVRLVGNEQFF
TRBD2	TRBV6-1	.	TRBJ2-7	TGTGCCAGCAGTGAAGAAGTAGCGGGGCCCTCCTACGAGCAGTACTTC	CASSEEVAGPSYEQYF
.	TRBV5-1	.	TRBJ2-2	TGCGCCAGCAGCTTGGGGACTGCCGGGGAGCTGTTTTTT	CASSLGTAGELFF
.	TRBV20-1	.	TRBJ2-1	TGCAGTGCTGGGGCGTATGAGCAGTTCTTC	CSAGAYEQFF
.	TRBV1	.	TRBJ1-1	TGCACCAGCAGCCAAGTGTGTGACACCGAGACTGAAGCTTTCTTT	CTSSQVCDTETEAFF
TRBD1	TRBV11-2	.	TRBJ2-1	TGTGCCAGCAGCACCAGACAGGGCCCGACTCTCAATGAGCAGTTCTTC	CASSTRQGPTLNEQFF
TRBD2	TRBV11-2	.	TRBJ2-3	TGTGCCAGCAGCCCGGGACTAGCGGGGCCCACAGATACGCAGTATTTT	CASSPGLAGPTDTQYF
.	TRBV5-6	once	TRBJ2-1	TGTGCCAGCGGGGCTATTAGGGGTCCCTACAATGAGCAGTTCTTC	CASGAIRGPYNEQFF
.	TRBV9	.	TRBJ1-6	TGTGCCAGCAGCGCCGGGGCCGGAGGGTCCTATAATTCACCCCTCCACTTT	CASSAGAGGSYNSPLHF
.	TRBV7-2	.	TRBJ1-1	TGTGCCAGCAGCTTGCCCGGGGGGAACACTGAAGCTTTCTTT	CASSLPGGNTEAFF
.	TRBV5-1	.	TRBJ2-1	TGCGCCAGCAGCTCCGGGACCCCCAACAATGAGCAGTTCTTC	CASSSGTPNNEQFF
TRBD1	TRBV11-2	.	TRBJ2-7	TGTGCCAGCAGCTTGCTCCGCCCGGGACAGAACTACGAGCAGTACTTC	CASSLLRPGQNYEQYF
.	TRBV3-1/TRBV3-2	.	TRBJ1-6	TGTGCCAGCAGCCACAGGGGACATCTGAGCTCCTATAATTCACCCCTCCACTTT	CASSHRGHLSSYNSPLHF
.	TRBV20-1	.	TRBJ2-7	TGCAGTGCTCCCAGGGACTACGAGCAGTACTTC	CSAPRDYEQYF
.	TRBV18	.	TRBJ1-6	TGTGCCAGCTCACCACAGACAGATAATTCACCCCTCCACTTT	CASSPQTDNSPLHF
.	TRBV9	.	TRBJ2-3	TGTGCCAGCAGCGGCCCGTTTTCGACTACGCAGTATTTT	CASSGPFSTTQYF
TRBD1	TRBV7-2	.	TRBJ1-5	TGTGCCAGCAGCTTAGGGGACAGGGAGGATCAGCCCCAGCATTTT	CASSLGDREDQPQHF
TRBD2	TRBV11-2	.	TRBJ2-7	TGTGCCAGCAGCATACGGACTAGCGCTACCTACGAGCAGTACTTC	CASSIRTSATYEQYF
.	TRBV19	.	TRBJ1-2	TGTGCCAGTAGTATAGCCGGAGGGGAGGAGTATGGCTACACCTTC	CASSIAGGEEYGYTF
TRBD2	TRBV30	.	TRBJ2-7	TGTGCCTGGAGTCCGACTAGCGGGGGGTCCTACGAGCAGTACTTC	CAWSPTSGGSYEQYF
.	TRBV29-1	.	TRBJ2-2	TGCAGCGCCCACCAGGCCGGGGAGCTGTTTTTT	CSAHQAGELFF
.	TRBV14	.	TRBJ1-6	TGTGCCAGCAGCCAAGATGTGGCCGGGAGAAATTCACCCCTCCACTTT	CASSQDVAGRNSPLHF
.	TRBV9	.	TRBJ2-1	TGTGCCAGCAGCGCGGGCGGGGAGAGCTCCTACAATGAGCAGTTCTTC	CASSAGGESSYNEQFF
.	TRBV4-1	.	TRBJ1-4	TGCGCCAGCAGCCAAGAAACTGAAAAACTGTTTTTT	CASSQETEKLFF
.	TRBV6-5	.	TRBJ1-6	TGTGCCAGCAGTTTGGCCCGGGGGGTAGAGCCCCTCCACTTT	CASSLARGVEPLHF
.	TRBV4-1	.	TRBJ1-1	TGCGCCAGCAGCCGAACAACGGGGAACACTGAAGCTTTCTTT	CASSRTTGNTEAFF
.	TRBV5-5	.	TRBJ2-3	TGTGCCAGCAGCCCACGGTTAGCGGTAGGGGGCGCCGGGGGAGATACGCAGTATTTT	CASSPRLAVGGAGGDTQYF
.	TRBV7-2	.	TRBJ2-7	TGTGCCAGCAGCTTTACCTCCTACGAGCAGTACTTC	CASSFTSYEQYF
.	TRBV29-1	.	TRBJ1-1	TGCAGCGGATACAGGAGGAACACTGAAGCTTTCTTT	CSGYRRNTEAFF
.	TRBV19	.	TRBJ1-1	TGTGCCAGTAGTTCCCGACTCAACACAGAGGCTTTCTTT	CASSSRLNTEAFF
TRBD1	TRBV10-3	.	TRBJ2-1	TGTGCCATCAGTGGGGGACAGGGAAACCAAGGTGAGCAGTTCTTC	CAISGGQGNQGEQFF
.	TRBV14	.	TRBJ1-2	TGTGCCAGCAGCCGGACGGCAGGGTTGGGGTATGGCTACACCTTC	CASSRTAGLGYGYTF
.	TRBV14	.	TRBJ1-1	TGTGCCAGCAGCCTGGGACGTACGAACACTGAAGCTTTCTTT	CASSLGRTNTEAFF
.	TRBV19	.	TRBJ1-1	TGTGCCAGTAATAAGGGGAACACTGAAGCTTTCTTT	CASNKGNTEAFF
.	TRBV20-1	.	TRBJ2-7	TGCAGTGCTAGTCAAACAACGCAGGACCCCTACGAGCAGTACTTC	CSASQTTQDPYEQYF
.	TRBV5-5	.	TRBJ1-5	TGTGCCAGCAGCTTGGGACAGCCTTATAGCAATCAGCCCCAGCATTTT	CASSLGQPYSNQPQHF
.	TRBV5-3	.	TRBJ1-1	TGTGCCAGAAGCTTGGCCACTGAAGCTTTCTTT	CARSLATEAFF
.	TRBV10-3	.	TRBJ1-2	TGTGCCATCAGTGAGGCAACAGTGGAGGGATTTTCCTATGGCTACACCTTC	CAISEATVEGFSYGYTF
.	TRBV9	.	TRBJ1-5	TGTGCCAGCAGCGCGGGGTCTAGCAATCAGCCCCAGCATTTT	CASSAGSSNQPQHF
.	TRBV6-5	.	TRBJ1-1	TGTGCCAGCAGTCCCCCGGGACGAACTGAAGCTTTCTTT	CASSPPGRTEAFF
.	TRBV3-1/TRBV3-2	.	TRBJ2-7	TGTGCCAGCAGCCAAGGCGCCGGGGCCGACGAGCAGTACTTC	CASSQGAGADEQYF
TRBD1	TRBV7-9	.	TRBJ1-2	TGTGCCAGCAGCCGGGACAGGCTAGGCTATGGCTACACCTTC	CASSRDRLGYGYTF
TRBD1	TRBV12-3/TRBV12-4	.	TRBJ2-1	TGTGCCAGCAGGGGGACAGGGAACAATGAGCAGTTCTTC	CASRGTGNNEQFF
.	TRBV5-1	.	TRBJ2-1	TGCGCCAGCAGCTTGACTCCCGGGACTGAGCAGTTCTTC	CASSLTPGTEQFF
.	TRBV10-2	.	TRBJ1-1	TGCGCCAGCAGTCCTGGCCGGGGGAGCGCGGCCACTGAAGCTTTCTTT	CASSPGRGSAATEAFF
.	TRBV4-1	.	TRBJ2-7	TGCGCCAGCAGCCAAGAAGGACTAACTTACGAGCAGTACTTC	CASSQEGLTYEQYF
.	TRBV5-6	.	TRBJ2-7	TGTGCCAGCAGCTTGATGGGCCCGGGGTCCTCCTACGAGCAGTACTTC	CASSLMGPGSSYEQYF